This T cell receptor beta chain was sequenced during a study of T cell repertoires in cytomegalovirus infection. Looking at the study overall: A matching HLA type, together with CMV infection, was signaled by public TCR beta signatures.

This clonotype was counted ten times or more. Its specificity is unknown. Study conclusions and caveats: Public TCR beta family frequency separated CMV-and-HLA carriers, including in an independent cohort.

In TCRdb, the reads were re-called with MiXCR into one record per CDR3 protein. Seen here are under 250,000 distinct CDR3 sequences, around 12% observed once, and the top ten hold 1.5% to 2%. The CDR3 is 15 amino acids. Germline values: CDR1 SGHTA, CDR2 FQGTGA. The V gene end was trimmed by 1 base and the J gene end by 5 bases; junction bases not matched to a gene: 3. This chain joins TRBV7-3 and TRBJ2-1; 9 nucleotides agree with TRBD2. The receptor comes from a human donor in good health (CMV status not recorded). Some clones in this sample may be carry-over from other donors' samples. Input material: PBMCs. DNA for the CDR3: TGTGCCAGCAGCTTAAGCGGGGGGGAGAACAATGAGCAGTTCTTC. Its translation is CASSLSGGENNEQFF.